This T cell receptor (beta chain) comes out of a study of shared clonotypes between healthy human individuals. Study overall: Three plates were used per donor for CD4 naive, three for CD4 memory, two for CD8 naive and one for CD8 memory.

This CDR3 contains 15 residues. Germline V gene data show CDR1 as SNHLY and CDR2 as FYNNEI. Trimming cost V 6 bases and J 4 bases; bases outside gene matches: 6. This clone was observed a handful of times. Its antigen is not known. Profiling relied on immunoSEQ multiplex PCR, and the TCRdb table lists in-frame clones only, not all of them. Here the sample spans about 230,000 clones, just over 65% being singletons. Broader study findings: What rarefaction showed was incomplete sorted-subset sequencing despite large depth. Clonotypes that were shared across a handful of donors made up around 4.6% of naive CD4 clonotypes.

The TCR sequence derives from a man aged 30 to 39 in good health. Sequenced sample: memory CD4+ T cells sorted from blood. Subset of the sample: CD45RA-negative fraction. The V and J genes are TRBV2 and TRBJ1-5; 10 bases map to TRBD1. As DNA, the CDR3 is TGTGCCAGCAGCACCGGGACAGGGGTTAATCAGCCCCAGCATTTT. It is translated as CASSTGTGVNQPQHF.